This T cell receptor (beta chain) emerged from a study of PD-1 blockade in classical Hodgkin lymphoma. Trimming took off 3 bases at V and 5 bases at J, with 12 bases between the two ends. This CDR3 is built from 14 residues. In germline, CDR1 is SGHAT, CDR2 FQNNGV. Stated time point: cycle 4 day 1 (C4D1), after 5 to 7 weeks of nivolumab. Patients all relapsed after autologous stem cell transplantation, and there was variation in brentuximab vedotin exposure. The protocol was immunoSEQ multiplex PCR, while the TCRdb copy is restricted to in-frame clones and leaves out a portion. The table lists roughly 36,000 clones, about three quarters of them singletons.

The J gene is TRBJ2-3, the V gene TRBV11-2, with a weak D call TRBD2 (7 bases). This TCR came from a human donor with classical Hodgkin lymphoma. The sequenced sample was peripheral blood mononuclear cells (PBMCs), obtained before the fourth cycle of nivolumab. CDR3 in DNA: TGTGCCAGCAGCTTTGCGGGGGCTATAGATACGCAGTATTTT. The encoded protein is CASSFAGAIDTQYF.